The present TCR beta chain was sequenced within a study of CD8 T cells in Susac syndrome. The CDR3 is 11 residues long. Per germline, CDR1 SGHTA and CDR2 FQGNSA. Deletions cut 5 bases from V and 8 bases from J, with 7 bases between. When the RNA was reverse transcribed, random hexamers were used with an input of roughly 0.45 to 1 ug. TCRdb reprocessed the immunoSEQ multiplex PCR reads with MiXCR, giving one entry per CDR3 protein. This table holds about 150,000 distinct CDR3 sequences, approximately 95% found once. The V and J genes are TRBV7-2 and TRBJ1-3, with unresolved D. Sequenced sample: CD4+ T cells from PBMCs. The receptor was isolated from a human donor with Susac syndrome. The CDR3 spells CASSTLDTIYF. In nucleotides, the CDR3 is TGTGCCAGCAGCACCCTTGACACCATATATTTT.